The clone carrying this TCR beta chain turned up a few times. These data come from a study of cytomegalovirus exposure and HLA in healthy donors. Both 60 Vbeta primers and 13 Jbeta primers went into the PCR. Method: immunoSEQ multiplex PCR; TCRdb's copy keeps in-frame clones and lacks some. Of 90,000 to 140,000 clones in the sample, roughly 15% were seen once. The CDR3 sequence is 15 residues long. The V gene lost 4 bases and the J gene lost 4 bases, with 17 bases spanning the gap. Germline V gene lookup returns CDR1 SGHDT and CDR2 YYEEEE. The chain uses TRBV5-6 and TRBJ1-2; no firm D call. Sample: PBMCs. This TCR was sampled from a female donor in good health and CMV-seronegative. This CDR3 is CASSHPMSGFYGYTF. In DNA, the CDR3 is TGTGCCAGCAGCCATCCGATGAGCGGGTTCTATGGCTACACCTTC.